The following is a TCR beta chain sequence with its context. Antigen unknown. The data derive from a study of T cells after yellow fever vaccination. Study observations and caveats: Bulk-population clonotypes that are abundant could appear as contaminants in FACS-sorted repertoires. Booster samples showed a return of most primary-vaccination clones (almost 97% CD4, about 87% CD8). By day 5 rather than day 15, the secondary response had peaked, though it was weaker.

TCR cDNA, made by 5'RACE template switching, carried an added universal primer site and UMIs. TCRdb itself ran the 5' RACE reads through MiXCR, one entry per CDR3 protein. The sample lists roughly 240,000 distinct CDR3 sequences; about 7% were seen once. CDR3 length: 14 amino acids. V was clipped by 4 bases and J by 4 bases; unmatched bases: 5. Germline values: CDR1 SGHRS, CDR2 YFSETQ. This receptor was taken from a man younger than 45 who received the YFV17D yellow fever vaccine. The sequences come from CD4+ T cells sorted from PBMCs, collected on the day of the yellow fever booster vaccination. The V call is TRBV5-1, the J call TRBJ2-7; 10 nucleotides align to TRBD2. The CDR3 reads CASSPSGSVYEQYF. Written as DNA, the CDR3 is TGCGCCAGCAGCCCTAGCGGGAGTGTGTACGAGCAGTACTTC.